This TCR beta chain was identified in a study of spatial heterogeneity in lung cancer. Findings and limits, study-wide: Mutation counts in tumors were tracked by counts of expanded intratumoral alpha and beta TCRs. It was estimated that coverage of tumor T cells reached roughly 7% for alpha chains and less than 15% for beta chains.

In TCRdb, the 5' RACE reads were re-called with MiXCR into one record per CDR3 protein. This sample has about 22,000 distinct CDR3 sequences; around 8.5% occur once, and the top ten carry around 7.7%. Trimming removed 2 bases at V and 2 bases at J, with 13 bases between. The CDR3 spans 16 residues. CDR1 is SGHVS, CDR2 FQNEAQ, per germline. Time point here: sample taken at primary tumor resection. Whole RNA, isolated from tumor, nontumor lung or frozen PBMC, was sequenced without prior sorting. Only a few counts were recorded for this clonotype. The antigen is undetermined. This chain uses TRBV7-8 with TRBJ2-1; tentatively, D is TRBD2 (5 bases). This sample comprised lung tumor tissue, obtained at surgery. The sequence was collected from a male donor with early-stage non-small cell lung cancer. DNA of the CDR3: TGTGCCAGCAGCTTACCTAGCCGACCAACCTACAATGAGCAGTTCTTC. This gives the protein CASSLPSRPTYNEQFF.